Described below is a single TCR beta chain sequence and its context. This sample was taken from a study of blood T cells in healthy people across ages. Total RNA was isolated from each sample in quantities of at least 6 micrograms. CDR1 MNHEY and CDR2 SMNVEV come from the germline V gene (reference sequence). The CDR3 loop spans 11 amino acids. A sample-barcoded 5' primer and a J-beta primer mix were used in a second PCR of roughly 7 to 11 cycles. TCRdb called the 5' RACE reads again in MiXCR, with one record for every CDR3 protein. Counted here are hundreds of thousands of distinct CDR3 sequences, roughly 46% occurring once; the ten biggest clones make up 18%.

The chain couples TRBV27 to TRBJ2-5, with TRBD1 as a possible D gene (5 bases). The DNA end favors TRBJ2-7, so the J call may be wrong. The clonotype comes from an elderly man in good health. Sample: blood. CDR3 residues: CAVVGVHEQYF. The CDR3 bases are TGTGCCGTGGTAGGGGTGCACGAGCAGTACTTC.